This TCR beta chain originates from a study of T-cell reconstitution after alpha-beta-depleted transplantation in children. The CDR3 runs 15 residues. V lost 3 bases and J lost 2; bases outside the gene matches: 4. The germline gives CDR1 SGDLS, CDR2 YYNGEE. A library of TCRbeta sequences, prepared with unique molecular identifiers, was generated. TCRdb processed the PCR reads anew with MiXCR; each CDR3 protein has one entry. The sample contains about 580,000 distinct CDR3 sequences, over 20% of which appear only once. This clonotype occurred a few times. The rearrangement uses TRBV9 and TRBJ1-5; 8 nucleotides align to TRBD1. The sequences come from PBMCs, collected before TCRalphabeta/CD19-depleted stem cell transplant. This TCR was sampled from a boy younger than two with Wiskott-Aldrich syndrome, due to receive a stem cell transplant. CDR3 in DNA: TGTGCCAGCAGCGCGACAGGGGAGGGCAATCAGCCCCAGCATTTT. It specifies CASSATGEGNQPQHF.